Listed below are T cell receptor beta chains from one sample, sequenced in a study of STAT5B mutations in CD4+ large granular lymphocyte leukemia. The method was immunoSEQ multiplex PCR; TCRdb's version includes in-frame clones alone and lacks a portion of them. Of 7,600 or so clones in the sample, roughly three quarters were seen once. The specimen was PBMCs. Every receptor here comes from a woman in her fifties or sixties with CD4+ T-cell large granular lymphocyte leukemia. Both conserved end residues are part of each CDR3. The D gene is left open where the match is weak. Clone size appears in some rows only: once, few, many, or a class for an expanded clone.

clone_size: .; j_call: TRBJ1-1; v_call: TRBV12-5; d_call: .; cdr3_aa: CASGVGQTTSEAFF; cdr3_nt: TGTGCTAGTGGTGTCGGACAGACAACTAGTGAAGCTTTCTTT
clone_size: few; j_call: TRBJ2-2; v_call: TRBV16; d_call: .; cdr3_aa: CASSLQPTGVGELFF; cdr3_nt: TGTGCCAGCAGCCTTCAGCCTACAGGTGTCGGGGAGCTGTTTTTT
clone_size: .; j_call: TRBJ1-2; v_call: TRBV30; d_call: TRBD1; cdr3_aa: CAWSVVTTGAGYTF; cdr3_nt: TGTGCCTGGAGTGTAGTAACAACAGGGGCTGGCTACACCTTC
clone_size: .; j_call: TRBJ2-7; v_call: TRBV18; d_call: .; cdr3_aa: CASSPFRGSYEQYF; cdr3_nt: TGTGCCAGCTCACCCTTCCGCGGTTCCTACGAGCAGTACTTC
clone_size: .; j_call: TRBJ1-4; v_call: TRBV30; d_call: .; cdr3_aa: CAGDSNSNENLFF; cdr3_nt: TGTGCCGGCGACAGTAACTCTAATGAAAACCTGTTTTTT
clone_size: once; j_call: TRBJ1-2; v_call: TRBV18; d_call: .; cdr3_aa: CASSPPVSGYGYTF; cdr3_nt: TGTGCCAGCTCACCACCGGTCTCGGGCTATGGCTACACCTTC
clone_size: .; j_call: TRBJ2-7; v_call: TRBV27; d_call: .; cdr3_aa: CASSFRSGAEQYF; cdr3_nt: TGTGCCAGCAGTTTTAGGTCAGGGGCTGAGCAGTACTTC
clone_size: few; j_call: TRBJ2-2; v_call: TRBV7-9; d_call: .; cdr3_aa: CASSQTSGELFF; cdr3_nt: TGTGCCAGCAGCCAGACTAGCGGGGAGCTGTTTTTT
clone_size: .; j_call: TRBJ2-3; v_call: TRBV7-9; d_call: TRBD1; cdr3_aa: CASSWGQGDTDTQYF; cdr3_nt: TGTGCCAGCAGCTGGGGACAGGGGGACACAGATACGCAGTATTTT
clone_size: .; j_call: TRBJ2-7; v_call: TRBV10-1; d_call: .; cdr3_aa: CASSASGSGPTSAQYF; cdr3_nt: TGCGCCAGCAGTGCCTCCGGTAGCGGCCCAACGTCGGCGCAGTACTTC
clone_size: .; j_call: TRBJ1-1; v_call: TRBV5-1; d_call: .; cdr3_aa: CASTEGGMDTEAFF; cdr3_nt: TGCGCCAGCACCGAGGGGGGGATGGACACTGAAGCTTTCTTT
clone_size: .; j_call: TRBJ1-2; v_call: TRBV27; d_call: TRBD1; cdr3_aa: CASSRTGRYYGYTF; cdr3_nt: TGTGCCAGCAGTCGGACAGGGAGGTATTATGGCTACACCTTC
clone_size: .; j_call: TRBJ2-2; v_call: TRBV7-2; d_call: TRBD1; cdr3_aa: CASSSHRGDPGELFF; cdr3_nt: TGTGCCAGCAGCTCACACAGGGGTGATCCCGGGGAGCTGTTTTTT
clone_size: .; j_call: TRBJ2-7; v_call: TRBV27; d_call: TRBD2; cdr3_aa: CASSLSGLAPGEQYF; cdr3_nt: TGTGCCAGCAGTTTATCGGGACTAGCCCCCGGAGAGCAGTACTTC
clone_size: .; j_call: TRBJ2-2; v_call: TRBV12-2; d_call: .; cdr3_aa: CASRLAVAFEGELFF; cdr3_nt: TGTGCAAGTCGCTTAGCAGTTGCATTCGAGGGGGAGCTGTTTTTT
clone_size: .; j_call: TRBJ1-2; v_call: TRBV5-6; d_call: .; cdr3_aa: CASRSEQDYGYTF; cdr3_nt: TGTGCCAGCAGATCCGAGCAGGACTACGGCTACACCTTC
clone_size: .; j_call: TRBJ2-3; v_call: TRBV27; d_call: TRBD2; cdr3_aa: CASRRGGRTDTQYF; cdr3_nt: TGTGCCAGTAGGCGGGGGGGCCGCACAGATACGCAGTATTTT
clone_size: .; j_call: TRBJ1-5; v_call: TRBV27; d_call: .; cdr3_aa: CASSPRGVRAQHF; cdr3_nt: TGTGCCAGCAGCCCCCGAGGCGTCAGGGCCCAGCATTTT
clone_size: once; j_call: TRBJ1-1; v_call: TRBV9; d_call: .; cdr3_aa: CASSPRGGTEAFF; cdr3_nt: TGTGCCAGCAGCCCCCGCGGGGGCACTGAAGCTTTCTTT
clone_size: once; j_call: TRBJ1-2; v_call: TRBV2; d_call: .; cdr3_aa: CASSELEKGYGYTF; cdr3_nt: TGTGCCAGCAGTGAATTAGAAAAGGGCTATGGCTACACCTTC
clone_size: .; j_call: TRBJ1-6; v_call: TRBV12-5; d_call: .; cdr3_aa: CASARQSYFLGSPLHF; cdr3_nt: TGTGCTAGTGCCAGACAGAGTTACTTCCTTGGTTCACCCCTCCACTTT
clone_size: .; j_call: TRBJ2-1; v_call: TRBV7-2; d_call: TRBD1; cdr3_aa: CASSIGTATYNEQFF; cdr3_nt: TGTGCCAGCAGTATAGGGACAGCAACCTACAATGAGCAGTTCTTC
clone_size: .; j_call: TRBJ1-4; v_call: TRBV9; d_call: .; cdr3_aa: CASSDDGKQTEKLFF; cdr3_nt: TGTGCCAGCAGCGACGACGGGAAGCAGACTGAAAAACTGTTTTTT
clone_size: .; j_call: TRBJ2-3; v_call: TRBV2; d_call: .; cdr3_aa: CASSDGMGGTDTQYF; cdr3_nt: TGTGCCAGCAGTGATGGGATGGGGGGCACAGATACGCAGTATTTT
clone_size: .; j_call: TRBJ2-1; v_call: TRBV4-3; d_call: .; cdr3_aa: CASSRGIAYNEQFF; cdr3_nt: TGCGCCAGCAGCCGCGGGATAGCCTACAATGAGCAGTTCTTC
clone_size: few; j_call: TRBJ1-2; v_call: TRBV2; d_call: .; cdr3_aa: CASKGEGSLGYTF; cdr3_nt: TGTGCCAGCAAGGGAGAGGGGAGCCTTGGCTACACCTTC
clone_size: .; j_call: TRBJ2-1; v_call: TRBV5-1; d_call: TRBD2; cdr3_aa: CASSLASGSTSGSYNEQFF; cdr3_nt: TGCGCCAGCAGCTTGGCTTCAGGGAGTACTAGCGGGAGCTACAATGAGCAGTTCTTC
clone_size: .; j_call: TRBJ2-2; v_call: TRBV4-1; d_call: .; cdr3_aa: CASSQVTGELFF; cdr3_nt: TGCGCCAGCAGCCAAGTCACCGGGGAGCTGTTTTTT
clone_size: .; j_call: TRBJ2-7; v_call: TRBV7-2; d_call: .; cdr3_aa: CASSLAPPVSYEQYF; cdr3_nt: TGTGCCAGCAGCTTAGCTCCCCCCGTCTCCTACGAGCAGTACTTC
clone_size: .; j_call: TRBJ1-5; v_call: TRBV21-1; d_call: .; cdr3_aa: CASSKAGRGPPYSNQPQHF; cdr3_nt: TGTGCCAGCAGCAAAGCTGGCAGGGGGCCCCCATATAGCAATCAGCCCCAGCATTTT
clone_size: few; j_call: TRBJ1-2; v_call: TRBV14; d_call: .; cdr3_aa: CASSQDQSRVGYTF; cdr3_nt: TGTGCCAGCAGCCAAGATCAGTCCAGGGTTGGCTACACCTTC
clone_size: .; j_call: TRBJ2-2; v_call: TRBV10-3; d_call: .; cdr3_aa: CAISDQGKAGELFF; cdr3_nt: TGTGCCATCAGTGACCAGGGGAAGGCCGGGGAGCTGTTTTTT
clone_size: .; j_call: TRBJ2-1; v_call: TRBV29-1; d_call: .; cdr3_aa: CSGLYNEQFF; cdr3_nt: TGCAGCGGGCTATACAATGAGCAGTTCTTC
clone_size: .; j_call: TRBJ2-7; v_call: TRBV7-9; d_call: TRBD1; cdr3_aa: CASSVTGGDYEQYF; cdr3_nt: TGTGCCAGCAGCGTGACAGGGGGGGACTACGAGCAGTACTTC
clone_size: .; j_call: TRBJ1-2; v_call: TRBV19; d_call: .; cdr3_aa: CASTSQGEYYGYTF; cdr3_nt: TGTGCCAGTACTTCTCAGGGAGAGTACTATGGCTACACCTTC
clone_size: .; j_call: TRBJ2-3; v_call: TRBV18; d_call: .; cdr3_aa: CAIKQRMPDTQYF; cdr3_nt: TGTGCCATCAAGCAGCGGATGCCAGATACGCAGTATTTT
clone_size: .; j_call: TRBJ1-4; v_call: TRBV6-1; d_call: TRBD1; cdr3_aa: CASRGQGGNEKLFF; cdr3_nt: TGTGCCAGCAGGGGACAGGGGGGTAATGAAAAACTGTTTTTT